Each of the 14 T cell receptor beta chains below was sequenced from the same sample in a study of cytomegalovirus exposure and HLA in healthy donors (dated 2017 in TCRdb). The library was built by means of the immunoSEQ multiplex PCR assay. For the multiplex PCR, a mixture combining 60 forward primers for TCR Vbeta segments and 13 reverse primers for TCR Jbeta segments was used. TCRdb obtained this table from immuneACCESS and retained in-frame rearrangements with V and J assigned. These tables miss some clones; where compared with another copy, unresolved V genes account for less than half of the shortfall, and the remainder is unexplained. This sample is represented by approximately 220,000 clones; about 80% of them were singletons. The ten largest clonotypes hold 1.5% to 2% of the sample. Sequenced input: PBMCs. The receptors were gathered from a man between 18 and 29 years old in good health and CMV-seronegative.

This chain connects TRBV4-2 to TRBJ2-1; a possible D gene is TRBD2 (7 bases). Germline CDR1 LGHNA, CDR2 YNFKEQ. This CDR3 is 14 amino acids long. V was trimmed by 1 base and J by 6 bases, leaving 10 bases between them. This CDR3 is CASSQVGGGNEQFF. CDR3 nucleotide sequence: TGTGCCAGCAGCCAAGTAGGGGGGGGCAATGAGCAGTTCTTC.

Concerning this clone: Within the sample, other DNA sequences also encode this same CDR3. This chain links TRBV7-2 with TRBJ1-2, with D tentatively TRBD1 (6 bases). V lost 1 base and J 2 bases, leaving 8 bases between the germline ends. The length of the CDR3 is 14 residues. Per the germline V gene, CDR1 is SGHTA and CDR2 is FQGNSA. The DNA of the CDR3 is TGTGCCAGCAGCTTAGGTCAGGGGAACTATGGCTACACCTTC. Translating gives CASSLGQGNYGYTF.

The chain couples TRBV19 to TRBJ2-2; 7 bases agree with TRBD2. Germline-derived CDR1 and CDR2 are LNHDA and SQIVND (reference sequence). Germline trimming cut 9 bases from V and 0 bases from J; bases unmatched to any gene: 10. The CDR3 covers 16 residues. The CDR3 DNA is TGTGCCAGCAAAACGACGGGAGGAACGAACACCGGGGAGCTGTTTTTT. Translated: CASKTTGGTNTGELFF.

The chain uses TRBV9 and TRBJ1-6, with D possibly being TRBD1 (6 bases). With 0 bases removed from V and 7 bases from J, the gap between germline ends came to 17 bases. The germline V gene encodes CDR1 SGDLS and CDR2 YYNGEE. The CDR3 is 17 residues long. This CDR3 is CASSVGSGGPRNSPLHF. The CDR3 bases are TGTGCCAGCAGCGTAGGGAGCGGGGGGCCCCGCAATTCACCCCTCCACTTT.

A few counts support this clone. The rearrangement links TRBV30 to TRBJ1-2; D is ambiguous. The germline gives CDR1 GTSNPN, CDR2 SVGIG (reference sequence). The CDR3 is 12 residues long. Trimming left V 5 bases short and J 4 bases short, with 11 bases between. The CDR3 bases are TGTGCCTGGGGGATCCGGGGCTATGGCTACACCTTC. It codes for CAWGIRGYGYTF.

This chain connects TRBV6-5 to TRBJ1-1, with D unclear. The CDR3 sequence is 13 residues long. V lost 0 bases, J lost 3 bases, and 5 bases lay in between. From germline, CDR1 is MNHEY and CDR2 SVGAGI. CDR3 bases: TGTGCCAGCAGTTACTCGGCAGACACTGAAGCTTTCTTT. Protein product: CASSYSADTEAFF.

This clone was counted only a few times. The chain has TRBV5-1 and TRBJ1-1, with TRBD1 identical over 11 bases. Germline lookup yields CDR1 SGHRS and CDR2 YFSETQ. The CDR3 totals 15 residues. V lost 4 bases to trimming and J lost 3 bases; unmatched junction nucleotides: 5. CDR3 nucleotides: TGCGCCAGCAGCGGGACAGGGGGATTGCACACTGAAGCTTTCTTT. Amino acids: CASSGTGGLHTEAFF.

This clone was found once. CDR3 in amino acids: CASSQSGQVHEQYF. In DNA form, the CDR3 reads TGCGCCAGCAGCCAATCGGGACAGGTTCACGAGCAGTACTTC. V and J are TRBV4-1 and TRBJ2-7; 8 positions match TRBD1. The germline gives CDR1 MGHRA, CDR2 YSYEKL. This CDR3 has 14 amino acids. Trimming at V came to 2 bases and at J to 5 bases, leaving 5 bases not matched to a gene.

This clone was seen only a few times. The V call is TRBV5-1, the J call TRBJ2-2; tentatively, D is TRBD2 (5 bases). From germline, CDR1 is SGHRS and CDR2 YFSETQ. The CDR3 sequence is 16 residues long. V was cut by 0 bases and J by 6 bases, with 15 bases left in between. The CDR3 sequence: CASSLALEQRAGELFF. The CDR3 DNA sequence: TGCGCCAGCAGCTTGGCCCTGGAACAGAGGGCCGGGGAGCTGTTTTTT.

This clone was seen just once. CDR3 amino acids: CAWGTGGTEAFF. The CDR3 coding sequence is TGTGCCTGGGGGACAGGGGGCACTGAAGCTTTCTTT. The chain employs TRBV30 and TRBJ1-1, with 11 bases that match TRBD1. V lost 5 bases and J lost 4; bases outside the gene matches: 0. The CDR3 loop spans 12 amino acids. Germline V lookup: CDR1 GTSNPN, CDR2 SVGIG (reference sequence).

The chain has TRBV4-3 and TRBJ2-2, with D possibly matching TRBD2 (5 bases). This CDR3 has 16 residues. V dropped 0 bases and J dropped 3 bases, with 11 bases sitting between them. Germline V CDR1 and CDR2: LGHNA, YSLEER. CDR3 amino acids: CASSQEMAGDTGELFF. The CDR3, as DNA: TGCGCCAGCAGCCAAGAAATGGCGGGCGACACCGGGGAGCTGTTTTTT.

The chain carries TRBV25-1 and TRBJ2-7; TRBD1 is a possible D gene (6 bases). The V gene's germline CDR1 is MGHDK and CDR2 SYGVNS. Trimming pared 4 bases from V and 6 bases from J, leaving 16 bases between. This CDR3 spans 14 amino acids. CDR3 sequence: CASSAIQGMGEQYF. The CDR3 bases are TGTGCCAGCAGTGCGATACAGGGTATGGGCGAGCAGTACTTC.

The chain couples TRBV7-2 to TRBJ2-5, with 13 nucleotides matching TRBD2. This CDR3 spans 16 amino acids. Germline values: CDR1 SGHTA, CDR2 FQGNSA. The trim removed 5 bases at V and 2 bases at J, leaving 5 bases unmatched. CDR3 nucleotide sequence: TGTGCCAGCAGCCCGGGACTAGCGGGGCCACAAGAGACCCAGTACTTC. It yields the protein CASSPGLAGPQETQYF. The full variable domain, its missing parts supplied by reference TRBV7-2 and TRBJ2-5, is GAGVSQSPSNKVTEKGKDVELRCDPISGHTALYWYRQSLGQGLEFLIYFQGNSAPDKSGLPSDRFSAERTGGSVSTLTIQRTQQEDSAVYLCASSPGLAGPQETQYFGPGTRLLVL.

This sequence joins TRBV19 and TRBJ1-5, with 7 bases identical to TRBD1. Looked up from germline, CDR1 is LNHDA and CDR2 is SQIVND (reference sequence). The CDR3 length is 12 residues. The V gene end was trimmed by 9 bases and the J gene end by 4 bases; junction bases not matched to a gene: 3. CDR3 sequence (DNA): TGTGCCAGGCCGACAGGGAATCAGCCCCAGCATTTT. This translates into CARPTGNQPQHF.